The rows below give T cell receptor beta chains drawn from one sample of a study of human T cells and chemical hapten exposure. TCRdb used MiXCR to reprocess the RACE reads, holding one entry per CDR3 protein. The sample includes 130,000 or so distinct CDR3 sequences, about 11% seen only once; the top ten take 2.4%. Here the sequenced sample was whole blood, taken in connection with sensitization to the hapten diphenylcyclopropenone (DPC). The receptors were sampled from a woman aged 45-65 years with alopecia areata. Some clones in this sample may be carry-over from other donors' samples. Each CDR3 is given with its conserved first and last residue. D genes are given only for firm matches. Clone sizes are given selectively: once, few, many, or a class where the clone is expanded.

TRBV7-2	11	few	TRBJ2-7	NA	TGTGCCAGCAGCTTGTGGGACGAGCAGTACTTC	CASSLWDEQYF
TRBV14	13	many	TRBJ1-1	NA	TGTGCCAGCAGCCAAGATCTGGAGGGACAAGCTTTCTTT	CASSQDLEGQAFF
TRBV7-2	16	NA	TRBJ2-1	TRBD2	TGTGCCAGCAGCTTAAGACCGGGGGGTTTCTACAATGAGCAGTTCTTC	CASSLRPGGFYNEQFF
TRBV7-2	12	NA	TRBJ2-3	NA	TGTGCCAGCAGCTTTGGGGGAGATACGCAGTATTTT	CASSFGGDTQYF
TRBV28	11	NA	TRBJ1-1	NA	TGTGCCAGCAGTTTCCGCACTGAAGCTTTCTTT	CASSFRTEAFF
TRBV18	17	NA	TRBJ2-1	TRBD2	TGTGCCAGCTCGCAACTCAAAGGGCGGGGGGGCATCTATGAGCAGTTCTTC	CASSQLKGRGGIYEQFF
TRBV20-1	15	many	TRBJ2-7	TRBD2	TGCAGTGCCTCCCCACTAGCGGGAGACCGCTACGAGCAGTACTTC	CSASPLAGDRYEQYF
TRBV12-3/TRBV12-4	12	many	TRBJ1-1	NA	TGTGCCAGCAGCCCAAGCGGGGGTGAAGCTTTCTTT	CASSPSGGEAFF
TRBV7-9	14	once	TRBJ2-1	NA	TGTGCCAGCAGCCTAAGCGGAGAGGGGGATGAGCAGTTCTTC	CASSLSGEGDEQFF
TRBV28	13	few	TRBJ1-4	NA	TGTGCCAGCGGAGGACTGGGGGGGGAAAAACTGTTTTTT	CASGGLGGEKLFF
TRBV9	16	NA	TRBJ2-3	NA	TGTGCCAGCAGCGAGATGGGGGCCCGAAGCACAGATACGCAGTATTTT	CASSEMGARSTDTQYF
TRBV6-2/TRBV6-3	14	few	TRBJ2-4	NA	TGTGCCAGCACCCTACAGGGAGCCAAAAACATTCAGTACTTC	CASTLQGAKNIQYF
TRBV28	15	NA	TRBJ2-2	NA	TGTGCCAGCAGTTTTCGTGGGTCTCGGGGCGGGGAGCTGTTTTTT	CASSFRGSRGGELFF
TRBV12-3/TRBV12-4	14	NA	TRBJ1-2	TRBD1	TGTGCCAGCAGACTGGGACAGGGGGAGGGCGGCTACACCTTC	CASRLGQGEGGYTF
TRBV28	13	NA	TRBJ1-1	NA	TGTGCCAGCGAGACTGACGGGGACACTGAAGCTTTCTTT	CASETDGDTEAFF
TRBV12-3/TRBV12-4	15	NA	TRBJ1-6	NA	TGTGCCAGCAGCGTCGGGACCGCGTATAATTCACCCCTCCACTTT	CASSVGTAYNSPLHF
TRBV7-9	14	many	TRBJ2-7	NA	TGTGCCAGCAGCCCCCGACTAGGGGCCTACGAGCAGTACTTC	CASSPRLGAYEQYF
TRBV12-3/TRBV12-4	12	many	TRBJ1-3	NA	TGTGCCAGCAGTTTAGGAGGAAACACCATATATTTT	CASSLGGNTIYF
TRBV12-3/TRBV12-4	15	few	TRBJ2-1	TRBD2	TGTGCCAGCGCAGACGCCGCTAGCGGGAGATACGAGCAGTTCTTC	CASADAASGRYEQFF
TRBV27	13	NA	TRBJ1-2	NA	TGTGCCAGCAGTTTACGGGAGGATCAGGGCTACACCTTC	CASSLREDQGYTF
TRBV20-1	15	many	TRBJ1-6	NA	TGCAGTGCTAGATTCCGTAGCTCCTATAATTCACCCCTCCACTTT	CSARFRSSYNSPLHF
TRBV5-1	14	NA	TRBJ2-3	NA	TGCGCCAGCAGCGGTTTTGCGGGCACAGATACGCAGTATTTT	CASSGFAGTDTQYF
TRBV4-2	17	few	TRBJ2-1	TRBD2	TGTGCCAGCAGCCAAGAGTTAGTGGGGAGGGATTACAATGAGCAGTTCTTC	CASSQELVGRDYNEQFF
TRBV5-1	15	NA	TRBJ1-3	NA	TGCGCCAGCAGCTTGGCAAGGGGGGTCGGAAACACCATATATTTT	CASSLARGVGNTIYF
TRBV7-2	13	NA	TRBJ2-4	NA	TGTGCCAGCAGCTCCCAGGCAGAAAACATTCAGTACTTC	CASSSQAENIQYF
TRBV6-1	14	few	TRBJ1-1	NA	TGTGCCAGCAGTGAATTGAGGGCAAACACTGAAGCTTTCTTT	CASSELRANTEAFF